This TCR beta chain was recorded in a study of blood T cell repertoires in COVID-19. Whole-study context: Specimens from acute and convalescent COVID-19 originated in the United States, Italy and Spain. Sample material is recorded as cDNA or gDNA derived from T cells, B-cell-depleted T cells, or PBMCs.

In the source study's methods: Amplification of reference gene primers was used by the study to estimate nucleated cell counts. Method: immunoSEQ multiplex PCR; TCRdb's copy keeps in-frame clones and lacks some. V and J calls and clone size are as listed in that table; D and trimming were resolved from the DNA. The sample shows roughly 250,000 clones, around 90% of them seen only once. The germline gives CDR1 SGHAT, CDR2 FQDESV (reference sequence). Losses at the gene ends were 5 bases for V and 5 bases for J; bases not matched to a gene: 6. The CDR3 runs 14 residues. The sequencing sample was made of peripheral blood. This TCR was recovered from a man between 60 and 75 years old who had recovered from COVID-19. V usage is TRBV11-1 and J usage is TRBJ2-5; 9 bases agree with TRBD1. The CDR3 region is CASSPGTGRETQYF. The CDR3, as DNA: TGTGCCAGCAGCCCAGGGACAGGGCGGGAGACCCAGTACTTC.